The 20 T cell receptor beta chains in this list originate from one sample, sequenced in a study of cytomegalovirus exposure and HLA in healthy donors. The PCR had 60 Vbeta and 13 Jbeta primers. TCRdb keeps only in-frame clones here, not all; method: immunoSEQ multiplex PCR. The sample includes 95,000 to 150,000 clones, 15% of them seen just once. The sequenced material came from PBMCs. These receptors came from a woman in her late teens or twenties in good health and CMV-seronegative.

This clone was observed a handful of times. The rearrangement links TRBV20-1 to TRBJ2-5; tentative D call: TRBD1 (6 bases). The CDR3 extends over 11 amino acids. Germline V CDR1 and CDR2: DFQATT, SNEGSKA (reference sequence). CDR3 nucleotide sequence: TGCATCGCGAGGGGGCAAGAGACCCAGTACTTC. It codes for CIARGQETQYF.

This rearrangement joins TRBV29-1 to TRBJ2-5; 7 bases are shared with TRBD2. The CDR3 totals 13 residues. J gave up 2 bases and V 4 bases, and 4 bases lay outside the gene matches. Germline V gives CDR1 SQVTM, CDR2 ANQGSEA. CDR3 residues: CSVGTRGQETQYF. The CDR3 DNA follows: TGCAGCGTTGGGACTAGAGGGCAAGAGACCCAGTACTTC.

This clone was counted between two and nine times. This chain connects TRBV10-3 to TRBJ2-5; TRBD2 is a possible D gene (6 bases). Trimming shortened V by 10 bases and J by 7 bases, and 22 bases separated the two germline ends. Germline loops: CDR1 ENHRY, CDR2 SYGVKD. The length of the CDR3 is 14 residues. CDR3 residues: CATENQGLSGTQYF. For the CDR3, the DNA is TGTGCCACCGAGAACCAGGGACTGTCTGGGACCCAGTACTTC.

The gene calls are TRBV6-1 and TRBJ2-7, with TRBD1 identical over 8 bases. V lost 8 bases and J lost 2; bases outside the gene matches: 11. The CDR3 consists of 15 residues. Germline values: CDR1 MNHNS, CDR2 SASEGT. The CDR3 loop reads CASPADRVDTYEQYF. CDR3 DNA sequence: TGTGCCAGCCCCGCGGACAGGGTTGATACCTACGAGCAGTACTTC.

The chain carries TRBV28 and TRBJ2-7; a possible D gene is TRBD2 (7 bases). CDR3 size: 14 residues. Trimming left V 6 bases short and J 7 bases short, with 19 bases between. Germline V gene sequence: CDR1 MDHEN, CDR2 SYDVKM. CDR3 sequence (DNA): TGTGCCAGCAGGTCCCTAGGGGGGGCCTGGGAGCAGTACTTC. It yields the protein CASRSLGGAWEQYF.

This clone occurred a few times. This chain links TRBV9 with TRBJ2-3; 8 bases are a match to TRBD1. In germline, CDR1 is SGDLS, CDR2 YYNGEE. J gave up 2 bases and V 3 bases, and 5 bases lay outside the gene matches. The CDR3 loop spans 15 amino acids. The CDR3 DNA reads TGTGCCAGCAGCGACCCGACAGGGGACACAGATACGCAGTATTTT. It specifies CASSDPTGDTDTQYF.

This chain joins TRBV4-2 and TRBJ2-4, with D possibly being TRBD2 (6 bases). CDR1 and CDR2 (germline): LGHNA, YNFKEQ. This CDR3 has 13 residues. The V end lost 4 bases, the J end lost 7 bases, and 11 bases lay between the germline ends. CDR3 protein: CASSPPEGNIQYF. CDR3 in DNA: TGTGCCAGCAGCCCCCCGGAGGGGAACATTCAGTACTTC.

The chain uses TRBV18 and TRBJ2-3, with TRBD1 as a possible D gene (6 bases). V was cut by 1 base and J by 2 bases, with 16 bases left in between. The CDR3 contains 17 residues. CDR1 is KGHSH, CDR2 LQKENI, per germline. The DNA of the CDR3 is TGTGCCAGCTCACCACGCCGGGACACTTCTGCCACAGATACGCAGTATTTT. Its protein is CASSPRRDTSATDTQYF.

This clone occurred a few times. The CDR3 is CASSLDIRGTGSGYF. In DNA form, the CDR3 reads TGTGCCAGCAGCTTAGATATTCGGGGGACAGGGAGCGGGTACTTC. The chain recombines TRBV7-8 with TRBJ2-7; 9 bases are shared with TRBD1. The CDR3 loop spans 15 amino acids. CDR1 and CDR2 from the germline V gene are SGHVS and FQNEAQ. Unmatched junction bases numbered 13, after V lost 1 base and J lost 12 bases. The full variable domain, in which reference TRBV7-8 and TRBJ2-7 provide the parts outside the CDR3, is GAGVSQSPRYKVAKRGQDVALRCDPISGHVSLFWYQQALGQGPEFLTYFQNEAQLDKSGLPSDRFFAERPEGSVSTLKIQRTQQEDSAVYLCASSLDIRGTGSGYFGPGTRLTVT.

There are a few counts of this clone. The gene calls are TRBV5-6 and TRBJ1-4, with D possibly being TRBD1 (6 bases). Germline V gene sequence: CDR1 SGHDT, CDR2 YYEEEE. Trimming took 0 bases from V and 0 from J, leaving 15 bases between them. The CDR3 length is 18 residues. DNA for the CDR3: TGTGCCAGCAGCTTGGGTATAACAGGGCCCGCAACTAATGAAAAACTGTTTTTT. This encodes CASSLGITGPATNEKLFF. The complete variable domain, with remaining parts taken from reference TRBV5-6 and TRBJ1-4, reads DAGVTQSPTHLIKTRGQQVTLRCSPKSGHDTVSWYQQALGQGPQFIFQYYEEEERQRGNFPDRFSGHQFPNYSSELNVNALLLGDSALYLCASSLGITGPATNEKLFFGSGTQLSVL.

This clone came up a few times. The chain combines TRBV15 with TRBJ2-7, with D possibly TRBD1 on 6 matching bases. Deletions cut 6 bases from V and 2 bases from J, with 11 bases between. This CDR3 is 13 amino acids long. Per the germline V gene, CDR1 is LNHNV and CDR2 is YYDKDF (reference sequence). CDR3 sequence: CATRGDTTYEQYF. For the CDR3, the DNA is TGTGCCACCAGAGGGGACACCACCTACGAGCAGTACTTC.

This chain joins TRBV4-1 and TRBJ2-7; maybe TRBD1 (5 bases). The length of the CDR3 is 13 residues. Trimming shortened V by 4 bases and J by 3 bases, and 10 bases separated the two germline ends. From germline, CDR1 is MGHRA and CDR2 YSYEKL. CDR3 nucleotides: TGCGCCAGCAGCCTAGGGGCCGACTACGAGCAGTACTTC. As protein: CASSLGADYEQYF.

The rearrangement links TRBV6-1 to TRBJ2-2; 8 nucleotides match TRBD2. This CDR3 has 15 amino acids. CDR1 is MNHNS, CDR2 SASEGT, per germline. Germline trimming cut 8 bases from V and 2 bases from J; bases unmatched to any gene: 7. CDR3 DNA sequence: TGTGCCAGCGGGCCACTAGCGGCTAACACCGGGGAGCTGTTTTTT. It codes for CASGPLAANTGELFF.

The J gene is TRBJ2-7, the V gene TRBV2; D unclear. With 2 bases removed from V and 7 bases from J, the gap between germline ends came to 15 bases. Germline V gene data show CDR1 as SNHLY and CDR2 as FYNNEI. This CDR3 has 14 residues. DNA of the CDR3: TGTGCCAGCAGTGAAACAGCCCTCGTGTGGGAGCAGTACTTC. Translated, it gives CASSETALVWEQYF. The full variable domain, in which reference TRBV2 and TRBJ2-7 provide the parts outside the CDR3, is EPEVTQTPSHQVTQMGQEVILRCVPISNHLYFYWYRQILGQKVEFLVSFYNNEISEKSEIFDDQFSVERPDGSNFTLKIRSTKLEDSAMYFCASSETALVWEQYFGPGTRLTVT.

This clone showed up just a few times. The chain couples TRBV28 to TRBJ1-5, with D possibly being TRBD1 (5 bases). V dropped 6 bases and J dropped 5 bases, with 17 bases sitting between them. Germline loops: CDR1 MDHEN, CDR2 SYDVKM. This CDR3 is built from 15 residues. The CDR3 DNA reads TGTGCCAGCAGGCTCCAGGGAGGGATATATCAGCCCCAGCATTTT. Residues: CASRLQGGIYQPQHF.

This clone was picked up a small number of times. V and J are TRBV2 and TRBJ2-7; 7 nucleotides align to TRBD2. The length of the CDR3 is 17 residues. With V trimmed by 6 bases and J by 4 bases, 18 bases remained unmatched. Germline values: CDR1 SNHLY, CDR2 FYNNEI. CDR3 region: CASRPSRGGRAAYEQYF. CDR3 nucleotide sequence: TGTGCCAGCAGGCCCTCCCGAGGTGGGAGGGCCGCTTACGAGCAGTACTTC. Filled out from reference TRBV2 and TRBJ2-7, the complete variable domain reads EPEVTQTPSHQVTQMGQEVILRCVPISNHLYFYWYRQILGQKVEFLVSFYNNEISEKSEIFDDQFSVERPDGSNFTLKIRSTKLEDSAMYFCASRPSRGGRAAYEQYFGPGTRLTVT.

The CDR3 DNA reads as TGTGCCAGCTCGAGCCCAGAGACCCAGTACTTC. Amino acids: CASSSPETQYF. The chain has TRBV18 and TRBJ2-5, with unresolved D. The CDR3 has 11 residues. Deletions cut 6 bases from V and 4 bases from J, with 6 bases between. Germline V lookup: CDR1 KGHSH, CDR2 LQKENI.

The V and J genes are TRBV7-3 and TRBJ1-6; D uncertain. V dropped 2 bases and J dropped 10 bases, with 15 bases sitting between them. Germline V gene sequence: CDR1 SGHTA, CDR2 FQGTGA. The CDR3 covers 15 residues. The CDR3 is CASSLSGSGGSPLHF. CDR3 coding DNA: TGTGCCAGCAGCTTATCTGGGTCAGGAGGCTCACCCCTCCACTTT.

This clone was found a few times. The chain has TRBV28 and TRBJ1-1; TRBD1 aligns across 7 bases. J was trimmed by 4 bases and V by 1 base; bases with no gene match: 3. Germline CDR1 and CDR2: MDHEN and SYDVKM. This CDR3 has 14 amino acids. Here the CDR3 DNA reads TGTGCCAGCAGTTTATCTGACAGGGCCACTGAAGCTTTCTTT. Its translation: CASSLSDRATEAFF.

This clone was picked up a small number of times. V usage is TRBV9 and J usage is TRBJ2-5; D perhaps matches TRBD2 (5 bases). This CDR3 has 16 residues. Trimming stripped 0 bases from V and 5 bases from J, with 17 bases between. The germline gives CDR1 SGDLS, CDR2 YYNGEE. CDR3 DNA sequence: TGTGCCAGCAGCGTAGTTGTGCGCTACCGCGGGGAGACCCAGTACTTC. Its protein product is CASSVVVRYRGETQYF. Using reference TRBV9 and TRBJ2-5 for the parts outside the CDR3, the full variable domain is DSGVTQTPKHLITATGQRVTLRCSPRSGDLSVYWYQQSLDQGLQFLIQYYNGEERAKGNILERFSAQQFPDLHSELNLSSLELGDSALYFCASSVVVRYRGETQYFGPGTRLLVL.